These 26 T cell receptor beta chains were sequenced from one sample in a study of blood T cell repertoires in COVID-19. The method was immunoSEQ multiplex PCR; TCRdb's version includes in-frame clones alone and lacks a portion of them. The sample includes about 220,000 clones, 65% to 90% of them seen just once. Sequenced sample: peripheral blood. These receptors were obtained from a woman between 65 and 79 years old with COVID-19, enrolled during active disease.

This chain connects TRBV27 to TRBJ2-3; a possible D gene is TRBD2 (5 bases). This CDR3 region has 13 residues. V shed 3 bases and J shed 5 bases, with 9 bases lying between them. Germline CDR1 and CDR2: MNHEY and SMNVEV (reference sequence). The CDR3 region has the DNA TGTGCCAGCAGTTTTACGGGGAGAGATACGCAGTATTTT. Translating it yields CASSFTGRDTQYF.

The chain joins TRBV12-3 or TRBV12-4 to TRBJ2-5, with D unclear. Trimming pared 4 bases from V and 5 bases from J, leaving 11 bases between. The CDR3 sequence is 13 residues long. The CDR3 here is CASSSNRAETQYF. DNA of the CDR3: TGTGCCAGCAGTTCCAACCGCGCGGAGACCCAGTACTTC.

J is TRBJ2-5 and V is TRBV5-1; TRBD1 agrees at 8 bases. V shed 4 bases and J 5 bases; nucleotides not matched to a gene: 4. The CDR3 is made up of 13 amino acids. Per the germline V gene, CDR1 is SGHRS and CDR2 is YFSETQ. In DNA, the CDR3 is TGCGCCAGCAGCCAGGACAGGGTGGAGACCCAGTACTTC. Protein sequence: CASSQDRVETQYF.

V gene TRBV2 combines with J gene TRBJ2-5, with 8 bases fitting TRBD1. With V trimmed by 7 bases and J by 2 bases, 9 bases remained unmatched. The CDR3 totals 15 residues. Germline CDR1 and CDR2: SNHLY and FYNNEI. The chain's CDR3 is CASTPPGQAQETQYF. Written as DNA, the CDR3 is TGTGCCAGCACCCCCCCGGGACAGGCACAAGAGACCCAGTACTTC.

V is TRBV7-3 and J is TRBJ2-5; D ambiguous. V dropped 5 bases and J dropped 2 bases, with 9 bases sitting between them. This CDR3 has 13 amino acids. CDR1 and CDR2 from the germline V gene are SGHTA and FQGTGA. CDR3 region: CASSGTLQETQYF. DNA of the CDR3: TGTGCCAGCAGCGGCACCTTACAAGAGACCCAGTACTTC.

This chain links TRBV7-2 with TRBJ2-1; the D is unclear. V lost 2 bases, J lost 2 bases, and 7 bases lay in between. This CDR3 spans 14 amino acids. Germline lookup yields CDR1 SGHTA and CDR2 FQGNSA. This CDR3 is CASSLNTAYNEQFF. Written as DNA, the CDR3 is TGTGCCAGCAGCTTAAATACAGCCTACAATGAGCAGTTCTTC.

The genes are TRBV7-2 and TRBJ1-1, with 7 bases that match TRBD1. Trimming at V came to 2 bases and at J to 7 bases, leaving 10 bases not matched to a gene. CDR3 size: 15 residues. Germline-derived CDR1 and CDR2 are SGHTA and FQGNSA. CDR3 amino acids: CASSLKLTGRDEAFF. The CDR3 nucleotides are TGTGCCAGCAGCTTAAAGCTGACAGGGCGGGATGAAGCTTTCTTT.

The V and J genes are TRBV6-5 and TRBJ2-7; weak D call: TRBD2 (5 bases). With 8 bases removed from V and 5 bases from J, the gap between germline ends came to 22 bases. The length of the CDR3 is 15 residues. The germline CDR1 and CDR2 sequences are MNHEY and SVGAGI. The CDR3 loop is CASFPTDFLSHEQYF. The CDR3 bases are TGTGCCAGCTTCCCCACGGACTTTTTATCCCACGAGCAGTACTTC.

The chain joins TRBV5-6 to TRBJ2-5; a weak D match, TRBD2 (5 bases). V dropped 3 bases and J dropped 3 bases, with 12 bases sitting between them. CDR3 length: 14 amino acids. Germline CDR1 and CDR2: SGHDT and YYEEEE. CDR3 sequence (DNA): TGTGCCAGCAGCTGGACGGAGGTCGAAGAGACCCAGTACTTC. It codes for CASSWTEVEETQYF.

This rearrangement joins TRBV14 to TRBJ2-7, with 7 bases that match TRBD1. Germline V gene data show CDR1 as SGHDN and CDR2 as FVKESK. J gave up 3 bases and V 4 bases, and 3 bases lay outside the gene matches. This CDR3 is 13 amino acids long. CDR3 protein: CASSRDRFYEQYF. The CDR3 nucleotides are TGTGCCAGCAGCCGGGACAGATTCTACGAGCAGTACTTC.

The genes are TRBV15 and TRBJ1-1; D is ambiguous. The CDR3 covers 12 residues. The germline V and J ends were trimmed by 5 bases and 7 bases, with 11 bases remaining between them. CDR1 LNHNV and CDR2 YYDKDF come from the germline V gene (reference sequence). The CDR3 DNA follows: TGTGCCACCAGCTTCGGGAGGGATGAAGCTTTCTTT. This codes for CATSFGRDEAFF.

The gene calls are TRBV11-3 and TRBJ2-1; 9 bases fit TRBD1. V lost 1 base to trimming and J lost 5 bases; unmatched junction nucleotides: 9. The CDR3 has 17 residues. CDR1 and CDR2 (germline): SGHNT, YENEEA. CDR3 region: CASSLVPGQGPNNEQFF. The CDR3 coding sequence is TGTGCCAGCAGCTTAGTCCCGGGACAGGGACCCAACAATGAGCAGTTCTTC.

The V gene is TRBV19, the J gene TRBJ2-7; D perhaps matches TRBD1 (6 bases). The V gene lost 1 base and the J gene lost 5 bases, with 15 bases spanning the gap. Per germline, CDR1 LNHDA and CDR2 SQIVND (reference sequence). The CDR3 is made up of 15 amino acids. The CDR3 spells CASSIGNRVFDEQYF. The CDR3 DNA sequence: TGTGCCAGTAGTATAGGCAACAGGGTGTTTGACGAGCAGTACTTC.

This sequence joins TRBV5-4 and TRBJ1-2, with D maybe TRBD1 (5 bases). Germline V gene data show CDR1 as SGHNT and CDR2 as YYREEE (reference sequence). Trimming shortened V by 0 bases and J by 6 bases, and 15 bases separated the two germline ends. There are 15 residues in the CDR3. The CDR3 spells CASSLEVAGVNGYTF. The CDR3 bases are TGTGCCAGCAGCTTGGAGGTCGCGGGGGTTAATGGCTACACCTTC.

The chain uses TRBV6-5 and TRBJ1-1, with D possibly being TRBD1 (6 bases). Germline V gives CDR1 MNHEY, CDR2 SVGAGI. Trimming cost V 6 bases and J 1 base, with 12 bases left between them. The length of the CDR3 is 14 residues. The CDR3 here is CASRFGQTNTEAFF. The CDR3 DNA follows: TGTGCCAGCAGGTTCGGACAGACGAACACTGAAGCTTTCTTT.

This chain joins TRBV6-1 and TRBJ1-2; D gene unclear. The CDR3 consists of 17 residues. V shed 3 bases and J shed 4 bases, with 21 bases lying between them. Germline V gene data show CDR1 as MNHNS and CDR2 as SASEGT. The CDR3 region has the DNA TGTGCCAGCAGTGATATTTCACCGTGGACGGGATCCTATGGCTACACCTTC. Amino acids: CASSDISPWTGSYGYTF.

This sequence joins TRBV5-4 and TRBJ2-1, with TRBD2 identical over 12 bases. With V trimmed by 4 bases and J by 6 bases, 5 bases remained unmatched. Germline values: CDR1 SGHNT, CDR2 YYREEE (reference sequence). This CDR3 is 15 amino acids long. The CDR3 protein is CASSLAGGPSNEQFF. The CDR3 DNA sequence: TGTGCCAGCAGCCTAGCGGGAGGGCCGAGCAATGAGCAGTTCTTC. The full variable domain, in which reference TRBV5-4 and TRBJ2-1 provide the parts outside the CDR3, is ETGVTQSPTHLIKTRGQQVTLRCSSQSGHNTVSWYQQALGQGPQFIFQYYREEENGRGNFPPRFSGLQFPNYSSELNVNALELDDSALYLCASSLAGGPSNEQFFGPGTRLTVL.

The chain joins TRBV30 to TRBJ2-2; D ambiguous. This CDR3 has 14 amino acids. Germline V CDR1 and CDR2: GTSNPN, SVGIG (reference sequence). Between the trimmed V and J ends, which lost 4 bases and 2 bases, there was a span of 11 bases. CDR3 region: CAWNAATNTGELFF. As DNA, the CDR3 is TGTGCCTGGAATGCTGCCACTAACACCGGGGAGCTGTTTTTT.

The V gene is TRBV9, the J gene TRBJ2-2; 7 positions agree with TRBD1. Germline V lookup: CDR1 SGDLS, CDR2 YYNGEE. The CDR3 loop spans 16 amino acids. Trimming took 3 bases from V and 2 from J; bases not matched to a gene: 7. In DNA, the CDR3 is TGTGCCAGCAGCGCCCGGGACAGAGTAAACACCGGGGAGCTGTTTTTT. Protein product: CASSARDRVNTGELFF.

CDR3 DNA sequence: TGTGCCAGCAGCTTAGACCCAGGGGGTAGTGGAAACACCATATATTTT. It codes for CASSLDPGGSGNTIYF. The rearrangement joins TRBV7-3 to TRBJ1-3; 7 bases fit TRBD1. The V and J ends lost 2 bases and 3 bases, in that order; junction bases with no gene match: 7. This CDR3 spans 16 amino acids. Germline lookup yields CDR1 SGHTA and CDR2 FQGTGA.

This clone showed up just a few times. The chain carries TRBV5-1 and TRBJ2-3; TRBD2 matches at 16 bases. The CDR3 runs to 17 residues. Germline V CDR1 and CDR2: SGHRS, YFSETQ. V was pared by 4 bases and J by 5 bases, with 7 bases of the junction left unmatched. The CDR3 DNA reads TGCGCCAGCAGCCTGACGGGACTAGCGGGAGGGGGAGATACGCAGTATTTT. Its protein product is CASSLTGLAGGGDTQYF.

The rearrangement links TRBV6-6 to TRBJ1-6; D is unresolved. CDR1 is MNHNY, CDR2 SVGAGI, per germline (reference sequence). CDR3 length: 19 amino acids. The V end lost 5 bases, the J end lost 0 bases, and 20 bases lay between the germline ends. The CDR3 DNA sequence: TGTGCCAGCAGTCTCCACGGATCGGCAGGCAGCTCCTATAATTCACCCCTCCACTTT. Translation gives CASSLHGSAGSSYNSPLHF.

The V gene is TRBV9, the J gene TRBJ1-3; 7 bases map to TRBD1. The CDR3 contains 16 residues. CDR1 is SGDLS, CDR2 YYNGEE, per germline. J was trimmed by 0 bases and V by 0 bases; bases with no gene match: 3. CDR3 sequence reads: CASSVVGQSSGNTIYF. CDR3 bases: TGTGCCAGCAGCGTAGTGGGACAGAGCTCTGGAAACACCATATATTTT.

This clone appeared once. The V call is TRBV18, the J call TRBJ2-2; maybe TRBD1 (5 bases). CDR1 is KGHSH, CDR2 LQKENI, per germline. CDR3 size: 17 residues. V was shortened by 4 bases and J by 1 base, with 16 bases between the two germline ends. Written as DNA, the CDR3 is TGTGCCAGCTCACTATACTTCGACAGTCGGAACACCGGGGAGCTGTTTTTT. This translates into CASSLYFDSRNTGELFF.

The genes are TRBV3-1 (or the pseudogene TRBV3-2) and TRBJ2-7; D gene unclear. This CDR3 comprises 15 residues. Germline V CDR1 and CDR2: LGHDT, YNNKEL (reference sequence). V was trimmed by 1 base and J by 0 bases, leaving 10 bases between them. The CDR3 here is CASSQVGGSSYEQYF. The CDR3 DNA reads TGTGCCAGCAGCCAAGTTGGCGGTAGCTCCTACGAGCAGTACTTC.

This chain uses TRBV12-5 with TRBJ2-3; 14 bases fit TRBD2. This CDR3 contains 18 residues. Per germline, CDR1 LGHNT and CDR2 FRNRAP. The V and J ends lost 3 bases and 1 base, in that order; junction bases with no gene match: 6. CDR3: CASGFGTSGSLGTDTQYF. The CDR3 nucleotides are TGTGCTAGTGGTTTTGGGACTAGCGGGAGTTTGGGCACAGATACGCAGTATTTT. Filled out from reference TRBV12-5 and TRBJ2-3, the complete variable domain reads DARVTQTPRHKVTEMGQEVTMRCQPILGHNTVFWYRQTMMQGLELLAYFRNRAPLDDSGMPKDRFSAEMPDATLATLKIQPSEPRDSAVYFCASGFGTSGSLGTDTQYFGPGTRLTVL.